This TCR beta chain was found in a study of OX40 agonist ivuxolimab in advanced cancers. At the level of the study: One hepatocellular carcinoma and a couple of cutaneous melanoma patients partially responded.

Measured with immunoSEQ multiplex PCR; TCRdb has only the in-frame clones, and not every one. The table shows roughly 80,000 clones, with under 95% occurring only once. Notes on the study in general: Clonal expansion was seen in CD4+ and CD8+ blood T cells by week 6 at 0.1 to 3.0 mg/kg. Nonresponders, in some cases, also had low normalized T-cell clonal expansion.

On this clone itself: What it binds is not known.

CDR1 is SGDLS and CDR2 is YYNGEE in the germline V gene. The CDR3 sequence is 15 residues long. Trimming removed 0 bases from V and 5 bases from J; junction bases left unmatched: 7. The rearrangement links TRBV9 to TRBJ1-1, with 7 bases lining up with TRBD1. The clonotype originates from an adult with an advanced solid tumor such as melanoma, head and neck, liver or kidney cancer. The input for sequencing was CD4+ or CD8+ T cells sorted from blood, taken in a trial of the OX40 agonist ivuxolimab. The CDR3 protein is CASSVAGTRGTEAFF. The CDR3 nucleotides are TGTGCCAGCAGCGTAGCGGGCACCAGGGGGACTGAAGCTTTCTTT.